Following are 2 T cell receptor beta chains from one sample sequenced in a study of memory CD8 T cells in hepatitis C reinfection. The method was immunoSEQ multiplex PCR; TCRdb's version includes in-frame clones alone and lacks a portion of them. The data contain 45,000 to 65,000 clones, over 85% of them singletons. As to time point: pre-reinfection, 55 to 20 weeks before reinfection detection. Sorted cells were sequenced directly ex vivo without any in vitro expansion. The source material was naive CD8+ T cells sorted from blood. The receptors come from a man between 18 and 35 years old with hepatitis C virus infection.

The rearrangement joins TRBV5-1 to TRBJ2-3; tentative D call: TRBD2 (6 bases). This CDR3 is built from 15 residues. V was trimmed by 3 bases and J by 4 bases, leaving 15 bases between them. Per the germline V gene, CDR1 is SGHRS and CDR2 is YFSETQ. The CDR3 bases are TGCGCCAGCAGCTCGGGGGAAGCATCAGCAGATACGCAGTATTTT. Translated, it gives CASSSGEASADTQYF.

This clone occurred once. The chain recombines TRBV14 with TRBJ2-1; tentative D call: TRBD2 (6 bases). The V gene's germline CDR1 is SGHDN and CDR2 FVKESK. The CDR3 sequence is 15 residues long. Trimming took off 0 bases at V and 6 bases at J, with 12 bases between the two ends. CDR3 in DNA: TGTGCCAGCAGCCAAGACCACTTGGGGGGCAATGAGCAGTTCTTC. The encoded protein is CASSQDHLGGNEQFF.